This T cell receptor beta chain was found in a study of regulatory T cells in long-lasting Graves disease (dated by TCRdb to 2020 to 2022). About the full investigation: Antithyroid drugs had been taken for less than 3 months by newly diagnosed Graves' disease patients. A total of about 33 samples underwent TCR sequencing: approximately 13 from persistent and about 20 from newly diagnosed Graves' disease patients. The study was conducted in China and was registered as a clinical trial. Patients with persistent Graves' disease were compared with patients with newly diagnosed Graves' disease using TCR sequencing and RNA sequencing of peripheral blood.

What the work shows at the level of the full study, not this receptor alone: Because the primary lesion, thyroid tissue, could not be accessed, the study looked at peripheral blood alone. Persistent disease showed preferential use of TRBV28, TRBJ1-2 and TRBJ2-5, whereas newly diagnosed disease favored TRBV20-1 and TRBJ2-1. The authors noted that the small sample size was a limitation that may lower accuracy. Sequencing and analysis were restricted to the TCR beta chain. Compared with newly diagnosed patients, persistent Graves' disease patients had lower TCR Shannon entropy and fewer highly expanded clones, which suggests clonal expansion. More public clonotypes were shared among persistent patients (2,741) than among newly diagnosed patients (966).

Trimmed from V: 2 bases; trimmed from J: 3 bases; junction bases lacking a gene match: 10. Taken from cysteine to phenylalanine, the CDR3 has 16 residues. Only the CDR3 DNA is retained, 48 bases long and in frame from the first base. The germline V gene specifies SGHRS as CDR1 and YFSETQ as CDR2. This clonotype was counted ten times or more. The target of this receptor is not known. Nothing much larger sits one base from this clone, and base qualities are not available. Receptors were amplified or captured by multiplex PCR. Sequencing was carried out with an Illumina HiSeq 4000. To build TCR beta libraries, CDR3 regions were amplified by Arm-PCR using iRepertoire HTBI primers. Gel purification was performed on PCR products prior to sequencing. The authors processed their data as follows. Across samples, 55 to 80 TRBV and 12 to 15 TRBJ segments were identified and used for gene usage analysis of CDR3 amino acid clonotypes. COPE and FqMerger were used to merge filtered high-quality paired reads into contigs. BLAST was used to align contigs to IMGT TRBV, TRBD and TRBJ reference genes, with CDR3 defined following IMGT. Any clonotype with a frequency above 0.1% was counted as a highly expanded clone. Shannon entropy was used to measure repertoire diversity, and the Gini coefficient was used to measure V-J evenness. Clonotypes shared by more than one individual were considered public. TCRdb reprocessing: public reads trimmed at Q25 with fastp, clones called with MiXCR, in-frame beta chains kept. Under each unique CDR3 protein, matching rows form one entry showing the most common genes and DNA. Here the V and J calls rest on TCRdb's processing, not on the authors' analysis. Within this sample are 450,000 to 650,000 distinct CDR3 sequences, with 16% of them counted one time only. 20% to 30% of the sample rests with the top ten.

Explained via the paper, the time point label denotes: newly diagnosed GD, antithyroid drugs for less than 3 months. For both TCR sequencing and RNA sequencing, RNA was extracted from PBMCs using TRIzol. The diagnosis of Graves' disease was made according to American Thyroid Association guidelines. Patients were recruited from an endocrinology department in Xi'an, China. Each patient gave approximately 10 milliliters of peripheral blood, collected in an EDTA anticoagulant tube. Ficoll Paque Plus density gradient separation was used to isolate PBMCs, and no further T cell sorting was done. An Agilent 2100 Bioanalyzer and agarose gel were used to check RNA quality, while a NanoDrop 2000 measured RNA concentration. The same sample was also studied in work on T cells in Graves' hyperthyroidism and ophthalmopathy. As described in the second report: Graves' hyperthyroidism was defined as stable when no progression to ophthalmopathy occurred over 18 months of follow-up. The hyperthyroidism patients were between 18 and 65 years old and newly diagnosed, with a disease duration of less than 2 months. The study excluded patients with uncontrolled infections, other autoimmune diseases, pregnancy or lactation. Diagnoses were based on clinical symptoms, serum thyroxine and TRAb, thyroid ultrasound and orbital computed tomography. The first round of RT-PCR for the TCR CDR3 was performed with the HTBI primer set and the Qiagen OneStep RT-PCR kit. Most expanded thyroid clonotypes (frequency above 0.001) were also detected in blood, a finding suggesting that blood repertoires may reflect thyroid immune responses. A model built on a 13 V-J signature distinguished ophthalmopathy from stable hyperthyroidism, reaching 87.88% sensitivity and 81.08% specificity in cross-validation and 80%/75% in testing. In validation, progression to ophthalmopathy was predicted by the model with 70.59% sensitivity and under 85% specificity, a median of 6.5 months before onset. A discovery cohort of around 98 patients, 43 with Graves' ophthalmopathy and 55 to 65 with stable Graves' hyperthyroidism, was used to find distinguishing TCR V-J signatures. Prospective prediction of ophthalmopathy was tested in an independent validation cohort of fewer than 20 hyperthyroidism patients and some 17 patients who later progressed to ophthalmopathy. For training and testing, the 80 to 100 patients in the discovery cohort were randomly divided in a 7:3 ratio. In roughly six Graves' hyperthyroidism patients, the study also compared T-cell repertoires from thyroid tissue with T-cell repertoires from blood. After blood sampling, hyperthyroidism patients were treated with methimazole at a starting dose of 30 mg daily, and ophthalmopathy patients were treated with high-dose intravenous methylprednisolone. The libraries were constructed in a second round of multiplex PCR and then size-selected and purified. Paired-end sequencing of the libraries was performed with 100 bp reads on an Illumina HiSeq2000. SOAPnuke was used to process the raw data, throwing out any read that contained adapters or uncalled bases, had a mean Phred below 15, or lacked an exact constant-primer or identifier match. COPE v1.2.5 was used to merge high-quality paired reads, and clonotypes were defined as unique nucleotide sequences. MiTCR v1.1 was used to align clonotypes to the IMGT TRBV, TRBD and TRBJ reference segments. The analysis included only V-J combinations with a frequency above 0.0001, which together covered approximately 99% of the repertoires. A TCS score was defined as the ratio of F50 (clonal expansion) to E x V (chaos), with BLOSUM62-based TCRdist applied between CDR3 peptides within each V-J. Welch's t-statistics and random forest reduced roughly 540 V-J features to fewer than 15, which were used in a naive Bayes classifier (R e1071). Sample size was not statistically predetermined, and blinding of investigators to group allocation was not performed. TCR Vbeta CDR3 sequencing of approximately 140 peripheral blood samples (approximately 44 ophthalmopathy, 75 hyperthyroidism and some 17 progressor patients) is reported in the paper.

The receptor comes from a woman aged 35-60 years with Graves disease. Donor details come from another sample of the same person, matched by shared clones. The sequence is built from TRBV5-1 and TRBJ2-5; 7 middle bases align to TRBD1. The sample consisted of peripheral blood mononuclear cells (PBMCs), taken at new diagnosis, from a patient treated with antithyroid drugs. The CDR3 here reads CASSLGIGQEKETQYF. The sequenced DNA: TGCGCCAGCAGCTTAGGGATTGGACAGGAGAAAGAGACCCAGTACTTC.